This is a list of T cell receptor beta chains from one sample in a study of blood T cell repertoires in COVID-19. Sequencing used immunoSEQ multiplex PCR; TCRdb keeps in-frame clones, though not all of them. The profile shows some 270,000 clones, about 85% of them singletons. The sequenced sample was peripheral blood. The source is a human donor with COVID-19, enrolled during active disease. The donor label of this sample is uncertain. The CDR3 runs from the conserved cysteine through the conserved F or W. Fields, in order: V gene, clone size, J gene, D gene, CDR3 protein, CDR3 DNA. A D gene is named only where the DNA matches it firmly. Part of the rows lack a size; the others show once, few, many or a class for expanded clones.

v_gene: TRBV7-2; abundance: -; j_gene: TRBJ1-1; d_gene: TRBD1; CDR3aa: CASSWGQINTEAFF; CDR3nt: TGTGCCAGCAGCTGGGGACAGATAAACACTGAAGCTTTCTTT
v_gene: TRBV19; abundance: -; j_gene: TRBJ1-5; d_gene: -; CDR3aa: CASNRDYSNQPQHF; CDR3nt: TGTGCCAGTAACCGGGACTATAGCAATCAGCCCCAGCATTTT
v_gene: TRBV30; abundance: -; j_gene: TRBJ1-5; d_gene: -; CDR3aa: CAWSVGGSGPQHF; CDR3nt: TGTGCCTGGAGTGTTGGAGGATCTGGTCCCCAGCATTTT
v_gene: TRBV29-1; abundance: -; j_gene: TRBJ1-1; d_gene: TRBD1; CDR3aa: CSAGQGNGVTEAFF; CDR3nt: TGCAGCGCGGGACAGGGTAACGGAGTCACTGAAGCTTTCTTT
v_gene: TRBV15; abundance: -; j_gene: TRBJ1-6; d_gene: TRBD1; CDR3aa: CATSNRAPDRGNSPLHF; CDR3nt: TGTGCCACCAGCAACCGAGCACCCGACAGGGGCAATTCACCCCTCCACTTT
v_gene: TRBV6-5; abundance: -; j_gene: TRBJ1-1; d_gene: -; CDR3aa: CASLETRGSEAFF; CDR3nt: TGTGCCAGCCTCGAGACTCGGGGTTCTGAAGCTTTCTTT
v_gene: TRBV30; abundance: -; j_gene: TRBJ1-5; d_gene: -; CDR3aa: CAWAEGRGNRQPQHF; CDR3nt: TGTGCCTGGGCCGAAGGGAGGGGAAATCGACAGCCCCAGCATTTT
v_gene: TRBV6-5; abundance: -; j_gene: TRBJ2-1; d_gene: -; CDR3aa: CASSFGGSYNEQFF; CDR3nt: TGTGCCAGCTCGTTCGGCGGCTCCTACAATGAGCAGTTCTTC
v_gene: TRBV19; abundance: -; j_gene: TRBJ2-4; d_gene: -; CDR3aa: CASRTEENIQYF; CDR3nt: TGTGCCAGTAGGACGGAGGAAAACATTCAGTACTTC
v_gene: TRBV5-1; abundance: few; j_gene: TRBJ2-7; d_gene: -; CDR3aa: CASKPGTGRTYEQYF; CDR3nt: TGCGCCAGCAAGCCTGGAACAGGGAGAACCTACGAGCAGTACTTC
v_gene: TRBV18; abundance: -; j_gene: TRBJ1-4; d_gene: TRBD1; CDR3aa: CASSPDRGSEKLFF; CDR3nt: TGTGCCAGCTCCCCAGACAGGGGGAGTGAAAAACTGTTTTTT
v_gene: TRBV19; abundance: -; j_gene: TRBJ1-1; d_gene: -; CDR3aa: CATSAIGTEAFF; CDR3nt: TGTGCCACCAGCGCGATCGGAACTGAAGCTTTCTTT
v_gene: TRBV3-1/TRBV3-2; abundance: -; j_gene: TRBJ2-2; d_gene: -; CDR3aa: CASSRERTDHNIGELFF; CDR3nt: TGTGCCAGCAGCCGCGAAAGGACAGACCATAACATCGGGGAGCTGTTTTTT
v_gene: TRBV9; abundance: once; j_gene: TRBJ2-1; d_gene: TRBD2; CDR3aa: CASSARGGGTSGPNEQFF; CDR3nt: TGTGCCAGCAGCGCTAGGGGCGGGGGGACTAGCGGACCCAATGAGCAGTTCTTC
v_gene: TRBV7-2; abundance: -; j_gene: TRBJ2-2; d_gene: TRBD2; CDR3aa: CASSPRLASTGELFF; CDR3nt: TGTGCCAGCAGCCCGAGACTAGCGAGCACCGGGGAGCTGTTTTTT
v_gene: TRBV29-1; abundance: -; j_gene: TRBJ2-7; d_gene: -; CDR3aa: CSVEQPLGGNYEQYF; CDR3nt: TGCAGCGTTGAACAACCCTTGGGCGGGAACTACGAGCAGTACTTC
v_gene: TRBV7-3; abundance: -; j_gene: TRBJ2-6; d_gene: -; CDR3aa: CASSFESSGANVLTF; CDR3nt: TGTGCCAGCAGTTTCGAGTCCTCTGGGGCCAACGTCCTGACTTTC
v_gene: TRBV5-4; abundance: -; j_gene: TRBJ2-1; d_gene: -; CDR3aa: CASSFQLASNEQFF; CDR3nt: TGTGCCAGCAGCTTTCAACTAGCCTCCAATGAGCAGTTCTTC
v_gene: TRBV30; abundance: -; j_gene: TRBJ1-5; d_gene: -; CDR3aa: CAWSVRVSNQPQHF; CDR3nt: TGTGCCTGGAGTGTACGGGTTAGCAATCAGCCCCAGCATTTT
v_gene: TRBV3-1/TRBV3-2; abundance: once; j_gene: TRBJ1-6; d_gene: TRBD1; CDR3aa: CASSQIGAGGGPYNSPLHF; CDR3nt: TGTGCCAGCAGCCAAATCGGAGCAGGGGGTGGACCCTATAATTCACCCCTCCACTTT
v_gene: TRBV16; abundance: -; j_gene: TRBJ2-1; d_gene: -; CDR3aa: CASSQWGGSYNEQFF; CDR3nt: TGTGCCAGCAGCCAATGGGGAGGCTCCTACAATGAGCAGTTCTTC
v_gene: TRBV9; abundance: -; j_gene: TRBJ1-2; d_gene: -; CDR3aa: CASSPSHFSGNYGYTF; CDR3nt: TGTGCCAGCAGCCCCTCTCATTTTTCAGGGAACTATGGCTACACCTTC
v_gene: TRBV9; abundance: -; j_gene: TRBJ1-1; d_gene: -; CDR3aa: CASSVGTSQVHTEAFF; CDR3nt: TGTGCCAGCAGCGTAGGGACATCGCAGGTTCACACTGAAGCTTTCTTT
v_gene: TRBV5-5; abundance: -; j_gene: TRBJ2-1; d_gene: TRBD2; CDR3aa: CASSFETSGTKYQFF; CDR3nt: TGTGCCAGCAGCTTCGAGACTAGCGGAACCAAATACCAGTTCTTC
v_gene: TRBV20-1; abundance: -; j_gene: TRBJ2-7; d_gene: TRBD1; CDR3aa: CSASLGGGFVPYEQYF; CDR3nt: TGCAGTGCTAGTCTAGGGGGCGGGTTCGTACCCTACGAGCAGTACTTC
v_gene: TRBV19; abundance: -; j_gene: TRBJ2-7; d_gene: -; CDR3aa: CASRRGEGRYEQYF; CDR3nt: TGTGCCAGTAGGAGGGGGGAGGGCCGGTACGAGCAGTACTTC
v_gene: TRBV6-1; abundance: -; j_gene: TRBJ2-7; d_gene: -; CDR3aa: CASSEPGTYEQYF; CDR3nt: TGTGCCAGCAGTGAGCCGGGGACCTACGAGCAGTACTTC
v_gene: TRBV14; abundance: few; j_gene: TRBJ1-1; d_gene: -; CDR3aa: CASGQSLMNTEAFF; CDR3nt: TGTGCCAGCGGACAAAGCCTGATGAACACTGAAGCTTTCTTT